This note documents a single T cell receptor beta chain sequence. Its antigen is currently not known. No much larger clonotype is one base removed from it; base qualities were not supplied. The CDR3 spans 15 residues, from the cysteine through the phenylalanine. Just CDR3 DNA is preserved here, 45 bases in frame from base 1. Via the germline V gene (reference sequence), CDR1 is DFQATT and CDR2 SNEGSKA. V sheds 3 bases and J sheds 1 base, leaving 13 bases between their ends. This specimen belongs to a study of response to subunit inactivated influenza vaccine (dated by TCRdb to the late 2010s). Looking at the study overall: The study used deep quantitative T cell receptor repertoire profiling to track responses to a trivalent subunit inactivated influenza vaccine.

What the study reported, not specific to this receptor: The authors proposed that each seasonal influenza vaccination may bring in only a limited number of new T cells.

Library prep was done by RT-PCR. Sequencer: Illumina HiSeq 2500. TCRdb's own reprocessing of the public reads used fastp at Q25 and MiXCR and kept productive beta chains. Duplicate CDR3 protein sequences are folded into a single record with the most common DNA and genes. The sample includes 500,000 to 750,000 distinct CDR3 sequences, with 14% observed a single time. The biggest ten clones account for approximately 12% of the sample. The sequences come from PBMCs from blood, collected 11 to 12 days after vaccination. The receptor comes from a man aged 45 to 65 who received an inactivated influenza vaccine. Donor details come from another sample of the same person, matched by shared clones. The sequence joins TRBV20-1 to TRBJ2-1; the D gene assignment is ambiguous. This receptor has the CDR3 CSASDRVVSYNEQFF. The nucleotide sequence reads as follows: TGCAGTGCTAGTGATAGGGTAGTTTCCTACAATGAGCAGTTCTTC.